The rows below give T cell receptor beta chains drawn from one sample of a study of cytomegalovirus exposure and HLA in healthy donors. TCRdb's copy holds only in-frame clones and misses some; the assay was immunoSEQ multiplex PCR. The sample lists 180,000 or so clones, 60% to 80% seen once, with over 11% in the top ten. Sequenced material: PBMCs. These receptors were taken from a man in his fifties or sixties in good health and CMV-seropositive. CDR3s include the opening cysteine and the closing phenylalanine or tryptophan. Fields, in order: D gene, V gene, J gene, CDR3 protein. The D gene is left open where the match is weak.

d_gene: -; v_gene: TRBV11-2; j_gene: TRBJ1-2; CDR3aa: CASSLDRFQGHGYTF
d_gene: TRBD1; v_gene: TRBV5-5; j_gene: TRBJ2-1; CDR3aa: CASSIGQGAYNEQFF
d_gene: -; v_gene: TRBV7-9; j_gene: TRBJ1-4; CDR3aa: CASSLGRGAVYEKLFF
d_gene: TRBD1; v_gene: TRBV28; j_gene: TRBJ1-5; CDR3aa: CASSLDRVGPQHF
d_gene: TRBD1; v_gene: TRBV18; j_gene: TRBJ2-1; CDR3aa: CASSSGTVSFNEQFF
d_gene: -; v_gene: TRBV28; j_gene: TRBJ1-4; CDR3aa: CASQSGDEKLFF
d_gene: -; v_gene: TRBV4-3; j_gene: TRBJ2-2; CDR3aa: CAPSRRDTGELFF
d_gene: -; v_gene: TRBV4-1; j_gene: TRBJ2-3; CDR3aa: CASSQEGAGVFTDTQYF
d_gene: -; v_gene: TRBV7-2; j_gene: TRBJ2-6; CDR3aa: CASRPGSGANVLTF
d_gene: -; v_gene: TRBV4-3; j_gene: TRBJ1-2; CDR3aa: CASSQARGLSSGYTF
d_gene: -; v_gene: TRBV9; j_gene: TRBJ1-1; CDR3aa: CASSARLMNTEAFF
d_gene: -; v_gene: TRBV5-1; j_gene: TRBJ1-1; CDR3aa: CASSLVGQPEAFF
d_gene: -; v_gene: TRBV23-1; j_gene: TRBJ2-4; CDR3aa: CASGAGGTAKNIQYF
d_gene: -; v_gene: TRBV5-1; j_gene: TRBJ2-2; CDR3aa: CASSLRYSGELFF
d_gene: TRBD2; v_gene: TRBV6-1; j_gene: TRBJ2-5; CDR3aa: CASSRLAGGQETQYF
d_gene: TRBD2; v_gene: TRBV6-1; j_gene: TRBJ2-5; CDR3aa: CASSDRGSGGFVETQYF
d_gene: TRBD2; v_gene: TRBV7-2; j_gene: TRBJ2-7; CDR3aa: CASSLVLLAGTSYPYEQYF
d_gene: -; v_gene: TRBV6-6; j_gene: TRBJ2-5; CDR3aa: CASSSGGRETQYF
d_gene: TRBD1; v_gene: TRBV5-1; j_gene: TRBJ1-5; CDR3aa: CASSLESGTDPIYQPQHF
d_gene: -; v_gene: TRBV15; j_gene: TRBJ1-5; CDR3aa: CATSRDWQDSNQPQHF
d_gene: -; v_gene: TRBV6-4; j_gene: TRBJ1-1; CDR3aa: CASSPQMNTEAFF
d_gene: TRBD2; v_gene: TRBV11-2; j_gene: TRBJ2-5; CDR3aa: CASSLVRGGRETQYF